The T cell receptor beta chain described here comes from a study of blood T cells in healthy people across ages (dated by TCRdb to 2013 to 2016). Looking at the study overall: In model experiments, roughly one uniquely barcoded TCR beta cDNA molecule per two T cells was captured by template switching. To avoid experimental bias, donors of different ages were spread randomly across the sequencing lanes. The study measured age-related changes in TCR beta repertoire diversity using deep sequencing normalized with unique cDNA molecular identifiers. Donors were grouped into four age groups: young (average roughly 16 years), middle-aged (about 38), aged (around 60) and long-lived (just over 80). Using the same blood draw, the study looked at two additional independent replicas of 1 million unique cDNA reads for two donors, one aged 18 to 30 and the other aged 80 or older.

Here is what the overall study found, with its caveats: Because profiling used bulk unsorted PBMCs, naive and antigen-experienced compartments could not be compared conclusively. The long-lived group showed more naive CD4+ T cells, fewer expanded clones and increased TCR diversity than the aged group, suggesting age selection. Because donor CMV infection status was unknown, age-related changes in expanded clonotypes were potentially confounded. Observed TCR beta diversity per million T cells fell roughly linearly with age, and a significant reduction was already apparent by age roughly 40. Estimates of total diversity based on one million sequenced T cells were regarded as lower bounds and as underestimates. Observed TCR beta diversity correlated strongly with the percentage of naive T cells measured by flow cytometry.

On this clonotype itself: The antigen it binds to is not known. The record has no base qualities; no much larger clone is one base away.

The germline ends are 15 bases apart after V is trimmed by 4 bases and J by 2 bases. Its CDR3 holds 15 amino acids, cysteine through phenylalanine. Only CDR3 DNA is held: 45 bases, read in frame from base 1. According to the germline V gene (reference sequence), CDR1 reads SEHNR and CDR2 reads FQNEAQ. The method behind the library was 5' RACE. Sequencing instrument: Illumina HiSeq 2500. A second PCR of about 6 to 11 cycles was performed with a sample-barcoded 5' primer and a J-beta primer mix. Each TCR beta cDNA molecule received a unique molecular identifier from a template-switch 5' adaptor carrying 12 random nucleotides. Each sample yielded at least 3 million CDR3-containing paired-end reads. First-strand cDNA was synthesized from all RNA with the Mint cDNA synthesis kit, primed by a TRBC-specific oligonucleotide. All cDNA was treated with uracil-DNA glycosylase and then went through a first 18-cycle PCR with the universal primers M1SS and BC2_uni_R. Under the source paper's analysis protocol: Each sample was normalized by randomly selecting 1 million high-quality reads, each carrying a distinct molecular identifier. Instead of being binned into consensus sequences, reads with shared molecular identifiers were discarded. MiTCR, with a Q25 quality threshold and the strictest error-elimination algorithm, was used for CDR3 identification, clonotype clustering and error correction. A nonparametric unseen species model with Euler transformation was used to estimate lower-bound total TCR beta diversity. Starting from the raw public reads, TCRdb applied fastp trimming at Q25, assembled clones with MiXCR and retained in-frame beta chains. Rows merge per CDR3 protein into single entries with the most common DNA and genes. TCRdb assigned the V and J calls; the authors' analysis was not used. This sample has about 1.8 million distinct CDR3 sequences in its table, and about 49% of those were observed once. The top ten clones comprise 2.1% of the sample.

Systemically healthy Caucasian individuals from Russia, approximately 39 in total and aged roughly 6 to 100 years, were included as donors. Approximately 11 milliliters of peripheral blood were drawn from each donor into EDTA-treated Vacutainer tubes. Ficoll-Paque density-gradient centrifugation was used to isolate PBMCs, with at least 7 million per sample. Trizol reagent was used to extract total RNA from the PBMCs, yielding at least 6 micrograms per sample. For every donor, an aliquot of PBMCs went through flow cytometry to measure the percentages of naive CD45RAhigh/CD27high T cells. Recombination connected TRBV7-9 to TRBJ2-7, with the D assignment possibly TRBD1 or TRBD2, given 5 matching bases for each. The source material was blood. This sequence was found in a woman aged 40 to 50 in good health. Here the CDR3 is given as CASSYEGTAAYEQYF. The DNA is TGTGCCAGCAGCTATGAGGGGACGGCTGCCTACGAGCAGTACTTC.